Described below is a single T cell receptor beta chain sequence and its context. The CDR3 covers 14 residues. V was cut by 3 bases and J by 3 bases, with 11 bases left in between. The germline V gene has CDR1 KGHSH and CDR2 LQKENI. The sample belongs to a study of T-cell memory formation after mild COVID-19. TCRdb itself ran the 5' RACE reads through MiXCR, one entry per CDR3 protein. The table includes around 390,000 distinct CDR3 sequences, roughly 15% detected once. The V call is TRBV18, the J call TRBJ1-1, with D maybe TRBD1 (6 bases). The specimen was PBMCs or a T cell subset sorted from them (not recorded which). The receptor was derived from a man younger than 35 who had mild COVID-19 (a few samples of this study predate the infection). Cell type and time point are not known. The CDR3 coding sequence is TGTGCCAGCTCACCCAGGGGTGTCGACACTGAAGCTTTCTTT. It codes for CASSPRGVDTEAFF.